This T cell receptor beta chain was captured by sequencing in a study of blood T cells in healthy people across ages. This clonotype showed up just a few times. The V gene's germline CDR1 is MNHEY and CDR2 SVGEGT. Unmatched junction bases numbered 8, after V lost 6 bases and J lost 8 bases. The CDR3 contains 15 residues. A second PCR of roughly 6 to 12 cycles used a sample-barcoded 5' primer and a J-beta primer mix. TCRdb independently ran MiXCR on the 5' RACE reads; one entry per CDR3 protein. This sample yields about 800,000 distinct CDR3 sequences, of which 20% to 25% are seen a single time; under 4.5% belongs to the top ten. These data are also associated with another study on T cells of mothers and their children.

The sequenced sample consisted of blood. The chain carries TRBV6-2 or TRBV6-3 and TRBJ2-1; 12 bases are a match to TRBD2. This clonotype originated in a boy aged 5-17 years in good health. The CDR3 DNA follows: TGTGCCAGCAGACTGGGACTAGCGGGTAGCCATGAGCAGTTCTTC. Amino acids: CASRLGLAGSHEQFF.